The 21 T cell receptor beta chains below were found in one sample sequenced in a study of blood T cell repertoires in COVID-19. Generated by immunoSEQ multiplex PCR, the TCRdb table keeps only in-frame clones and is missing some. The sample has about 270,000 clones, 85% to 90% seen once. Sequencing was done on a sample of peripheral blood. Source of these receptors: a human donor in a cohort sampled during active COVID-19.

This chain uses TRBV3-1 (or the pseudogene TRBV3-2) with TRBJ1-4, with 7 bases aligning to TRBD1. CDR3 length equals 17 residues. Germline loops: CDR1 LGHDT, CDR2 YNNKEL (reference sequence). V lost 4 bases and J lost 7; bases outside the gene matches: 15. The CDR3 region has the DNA TGTGCCAGCAGCCCAAGACAGGGTCAAAGGCGCGGTGAAAAACTGTTTTTT. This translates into CASSPRQGQRRGEKLFF.

CDR3 region: CASRGLQGNIQYF. The CDR3 nucleotides are TGTGCCAGTAGGGGTCTTCAGGGAAACATTCAGTACTTC. This rearrangement joins TRBV19 to TRBJ2-4, with D perhaps matching TRBD1 (5 bases). Between the trimmed V and J ends, which lost 6 bases and 6 bases, there was a span of 12 bases. CDR1 and CDR2 from the germline V gene are LNHDA and SQIVND (reference sequence). This CDR3 region has 13 residues.

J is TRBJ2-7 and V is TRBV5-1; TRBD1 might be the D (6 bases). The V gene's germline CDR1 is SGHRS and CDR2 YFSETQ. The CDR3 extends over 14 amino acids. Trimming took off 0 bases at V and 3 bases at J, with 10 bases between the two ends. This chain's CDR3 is CASSLATGSYEQYF. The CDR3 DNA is TGCGCCAGCAGCTTGGCCACAGGGAGCTACGAGCAGTACTTC.

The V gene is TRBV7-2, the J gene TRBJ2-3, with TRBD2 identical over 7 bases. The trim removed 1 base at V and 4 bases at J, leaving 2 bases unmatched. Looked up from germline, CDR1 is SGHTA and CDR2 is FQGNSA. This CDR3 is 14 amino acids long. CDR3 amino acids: CASSLGGSPDTQYF. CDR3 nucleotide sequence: TGTGCCAGCAGCTTAGGCGGGAGCCCAGATACGCAGTATTTT.

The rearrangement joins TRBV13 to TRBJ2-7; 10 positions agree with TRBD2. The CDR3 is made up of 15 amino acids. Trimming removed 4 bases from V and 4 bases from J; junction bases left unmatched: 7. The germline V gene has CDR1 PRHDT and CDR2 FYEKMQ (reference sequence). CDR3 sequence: CASSCEREGWYEQYF. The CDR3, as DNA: TGTGCCAGCAGCTGCGAGCGGGAGGGATGGTACGAGCAGTACTTC. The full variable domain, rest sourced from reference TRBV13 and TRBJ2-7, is AAGVIQSPRHLIKEKRETATLKCYPIPRHDTVYWYQQGPGQDPQFLISFYEKMQSDKGSIPDRFSAQQFSDYHSELNMSSLELGDSALYFCASSCEREGWYEQYFGPGTRLTVT.

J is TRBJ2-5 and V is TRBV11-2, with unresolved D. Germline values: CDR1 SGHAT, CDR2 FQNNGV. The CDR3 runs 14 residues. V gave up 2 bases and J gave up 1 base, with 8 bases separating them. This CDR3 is CASSLMSGQETQYF. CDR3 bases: TGTGCCAGCAGCTTAATGTCAGGCCAAGAGACCCAGTACTTC. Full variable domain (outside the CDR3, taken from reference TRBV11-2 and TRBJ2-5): EAGVAQSPRYKIIEKRQSVAFWCNPISGHATLYWYQQILGQGPKLLIQFQNNGVVDDSQLPKDRFSAERLKGVDSTLKIQPAKLEDSAVYLCASSLMSGQETQYFGPGTRLLVL.

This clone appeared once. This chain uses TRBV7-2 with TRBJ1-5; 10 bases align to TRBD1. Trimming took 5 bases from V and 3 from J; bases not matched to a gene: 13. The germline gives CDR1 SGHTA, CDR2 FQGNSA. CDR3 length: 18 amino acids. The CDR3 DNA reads TGTGCCAGCAGCATCAGAAAGACCGGGACAGGGGACAATCAGCCCCAGCATTTT. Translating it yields CASSIRKTGTGDNQPQHF.

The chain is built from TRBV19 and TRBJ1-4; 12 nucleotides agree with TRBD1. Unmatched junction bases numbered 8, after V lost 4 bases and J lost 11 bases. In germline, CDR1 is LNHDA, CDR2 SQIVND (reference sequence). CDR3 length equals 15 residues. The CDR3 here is CASSTPRDRGRKLFF. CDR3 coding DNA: TGTGCCAGTAGTACCCCCCGGGACAGGGGGCGGAAACTGTTTTTT.

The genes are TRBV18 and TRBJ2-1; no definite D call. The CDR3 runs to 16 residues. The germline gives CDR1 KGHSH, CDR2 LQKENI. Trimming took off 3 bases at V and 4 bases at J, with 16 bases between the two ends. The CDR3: CASSPLADPAYNEQFF. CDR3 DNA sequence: TGTGCCAGCTCACCGTTAGCCGACCCAGCATACAATGAGCAGTTCTTC.

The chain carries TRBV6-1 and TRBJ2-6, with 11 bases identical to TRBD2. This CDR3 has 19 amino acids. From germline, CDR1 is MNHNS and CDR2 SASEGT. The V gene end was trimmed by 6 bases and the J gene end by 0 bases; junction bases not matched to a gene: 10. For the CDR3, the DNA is TGTGCCAGCAGGGAAAAGTCGACTAGCGGGGCCTCTGGGGCCAACGTCCTGACTTTC. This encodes CASREKSTSGASGANVLTF.

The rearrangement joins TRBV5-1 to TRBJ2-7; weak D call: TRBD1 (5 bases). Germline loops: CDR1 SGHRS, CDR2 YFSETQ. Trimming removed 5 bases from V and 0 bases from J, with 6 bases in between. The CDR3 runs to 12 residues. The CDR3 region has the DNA TGCGCCAGCAGGGGGCACTCCTACGAGCAGTACTTC. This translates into CASRGHSYEQYF.

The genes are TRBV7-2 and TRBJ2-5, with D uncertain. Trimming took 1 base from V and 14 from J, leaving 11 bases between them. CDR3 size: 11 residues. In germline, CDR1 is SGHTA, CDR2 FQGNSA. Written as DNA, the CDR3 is TGTGCCAGCAGCTTAGTCGGTCCTCCCTACTTC. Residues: CASSLVGPPYF.

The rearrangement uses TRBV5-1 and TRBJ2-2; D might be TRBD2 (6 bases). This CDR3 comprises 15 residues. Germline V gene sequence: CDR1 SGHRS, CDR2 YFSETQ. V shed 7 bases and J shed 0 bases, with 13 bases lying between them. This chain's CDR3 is CASRPIAANTGELFF. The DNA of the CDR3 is TGCGCCAGCCGCCCTATAGCGGCGAACACCGGGGAGCTGTTTTTT. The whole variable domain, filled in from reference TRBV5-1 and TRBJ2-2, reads KAGVTQTPRYLIKTRGQQVTLSCSPISGHRSVSWYQQTPGQGLQFLFEYFSETQRNKGNFPGRFSGRQFSNSRSEMNVSTLELGDSALYLCASRPIAANTGELFFGEGSRLTVL.

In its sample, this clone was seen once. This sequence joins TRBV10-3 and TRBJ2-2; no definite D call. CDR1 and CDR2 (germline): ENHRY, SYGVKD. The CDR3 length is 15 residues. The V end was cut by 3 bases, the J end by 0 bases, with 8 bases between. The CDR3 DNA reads TGTGCCATCAGTGAAACACCCTCGAACACCGGGGAGCTGTTTTTT. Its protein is CAISETPSNTGELFF.

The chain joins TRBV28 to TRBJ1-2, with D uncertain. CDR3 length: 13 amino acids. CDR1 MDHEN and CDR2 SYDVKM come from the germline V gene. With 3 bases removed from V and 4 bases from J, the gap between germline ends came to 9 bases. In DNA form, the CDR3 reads TGTGCCAGCAGTTTTCGGGGTCTCTATGGCTACACCTTC. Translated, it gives CASSFRGLYGYTF.

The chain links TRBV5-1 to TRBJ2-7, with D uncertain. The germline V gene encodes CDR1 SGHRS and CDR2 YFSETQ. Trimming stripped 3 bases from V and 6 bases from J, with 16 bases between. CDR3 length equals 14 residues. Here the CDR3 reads CASSSSSTGGEQYF. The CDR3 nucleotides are TGCGCCAGCAGCTCCTCATCAACCGGCGGCGAGCAGTACTTC.

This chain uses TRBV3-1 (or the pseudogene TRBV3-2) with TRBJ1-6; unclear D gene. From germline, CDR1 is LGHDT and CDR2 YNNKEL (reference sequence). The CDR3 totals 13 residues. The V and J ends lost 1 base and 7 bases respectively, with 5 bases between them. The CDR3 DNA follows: TGTGCCAGCAGCCAAGCTCCCAATTCACCCCTCCACTTT. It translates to CASSQAPNSPLHF.

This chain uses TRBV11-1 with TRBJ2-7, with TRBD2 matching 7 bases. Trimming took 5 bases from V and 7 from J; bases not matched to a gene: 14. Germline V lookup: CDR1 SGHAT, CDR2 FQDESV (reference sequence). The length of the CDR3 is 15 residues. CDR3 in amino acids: CASSDTGTTPREQYF. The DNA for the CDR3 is TGTGCCAGCAGCGACACCGGGACTACCCCTCGGGAGCAGTACTTC. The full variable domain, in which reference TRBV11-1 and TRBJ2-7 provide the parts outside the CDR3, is EAEVAQSPRYKITEKSQAVAFWCDPISGHATLYWYRQILGQGPELLVQFQDESVVDDSQLPKDRFSAERLKGVDSTLKIQPAELGDSAMYLCASSDTGTTPREQYFGPGTRLTVT.

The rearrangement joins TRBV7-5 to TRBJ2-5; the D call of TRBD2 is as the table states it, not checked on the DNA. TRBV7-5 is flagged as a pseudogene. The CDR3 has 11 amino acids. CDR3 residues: CARSLRETQYF. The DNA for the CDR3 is TGTGCCAGAAGCCTCCGGGAGACCCAGTACTTC.

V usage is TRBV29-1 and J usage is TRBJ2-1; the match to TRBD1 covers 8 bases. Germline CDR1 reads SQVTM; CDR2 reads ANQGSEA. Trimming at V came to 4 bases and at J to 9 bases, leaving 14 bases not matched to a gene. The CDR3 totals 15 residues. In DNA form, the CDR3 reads TGCAGCGTTGGACCCACAGGGGGGTCTACGGGTGAGCAGTTCTTC. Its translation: CSVGPTGGSTGEQFF.

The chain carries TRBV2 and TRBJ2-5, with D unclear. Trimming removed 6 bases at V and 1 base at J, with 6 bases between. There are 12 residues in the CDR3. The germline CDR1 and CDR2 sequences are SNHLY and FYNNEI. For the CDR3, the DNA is TGTGCCAGCAGCAGGCCCCAAGAGACCCAGTACTTC. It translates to CASSRPQETQYF.